This TCR beta chain was sequenced during a study of shared clonotypes between healthy human individuals. As for the study in general: Participating donors consisted of two women and a few men aged 18 to 49.

CDR1 is SEHNR, CDR2 FQNEAQ, per germline (reference sequence). There are 14 residues in the CDR3. V lost 1 base to trimming and J lost 6 bases, with 9 bases between them. In replicate PCRs of sorted subsets, around 0.2 ug DNA, about 30,000 T cell genomes, was used. As handled by the study authors: With immunoSEQ giving junction-only sequences and no quality scores, filtering differed. Produced via immunoSEQ multiplex PCR; TCRdb's table is partial and in-frame only. V and J calls and clone size are copied from that table; D and trimming were computed from the DNA. Of about 2.3 million clones listed, 85% to 95% are singletons. All the donors were Caucasian adults who lived in Nashville, Tennessee.

Material: naive CD4+ T cells from PBMCs. Subset: CD45RA+ positively selected. The chain recombines TRBV7-9 with TRBJ2-2; D is unclear. This TCR derives from a man younger than 35 in good health. Some clones in this sample may be carry-over from other donors' samples. CDR3 protein: CASSLEQYSGELFF. The CDR3 DNA reads as TGTGCCAGCAGCTTAGAGCAGTATTCCGGGGAGCTGTTTTTT.